A selection of T cell receptor beta chains follows, all from one sample in a study of blood T cell repertoires in COVID-19. Profiled with immunoSEQ multiplex PCR; TCRdb holds only in-frame clones, not every one. The table has roughly 190,000 clones, approximately 73% seen once. Sequencing was performed on PBMCs or T cells enriched from blood (not recorded which). The receptors were sampled from a woman aged 45-65 years with acute COVID-19. Both conserved end residues are part of each CDR3.

TRBJ1-5 TRBV2 CASKRDGQPQHF
TRBJ2-2 TRBV30 CAWSGGGTGELFF
TRBJ1-2 TRBV14 CASSRHTGTGYGYTF
TRBJ1-2 TRBV5-1 CASSLVGGRYGYTF
TRBJ1-2 TRBV28 CASSHYYGYTF
TRBJ1-1 TRBV6-4 CASSEEGFTEAFF
TRBJ1-6 TRBV9 CASSPRRRDSPSPLHF
TRBJ1-2 TRBV24-1 CATSDPHGINYGYTF
TRBJ2-3 TRBV3-1/TRBV3-2 CASTSGSGTDTQYF
TRBJ1-1 TRBV5-1 CASNRDFNTEAFF
TRBJ1-1 TRBV7-6 CASSRTLERTEAFF
TRBJ1-4 TRBV28 CASSLPRRELFF
TRBJ1-1 TRBV28 CASRIRDRGSKGIEAFF
TRBJ1-2 TRBV7-2 CASSPPGGYGYTF
TRBJ2-3 TRBV28 CATRGLAGGKHGYF
TRBJ1-2 TRBV19 CASTLQGAYYGYTF
TRBJ1-1 TRBV7-2 CASSLTGASTEAFF
TRBJ2-1 TRBV12-3/TRBV12-4 CASAPGSGDEQFF
TRBJ1-6 TRBV10-2 CASSVGGKNSPLHF
TRBJ2-2 TRBV20-1 CSASPSQGAPNTGELFF
TRBJ1-4 TRBV9 CASSARGGEKLFF
TRBJ1-6 TRBV6-5 CASRDSYNSPLHF
TRBJ1-6 TRBV6-4 CASSEASDYNSPLHF
TRBJ1-3 TRBV28 CASSRGTGGNTIYF
TRBJ1-5 TRBV5-1 CASSSTGNRGSWGQPQHF
TRBJ2-3 TRBV7-6 CASSLAAGGGNTDTQYF
TRBJ1-1 TRBV7-9 CASSLGGGRDTEAFF
TRBJ1-1 TRBV5-4 CASSFVAGTEAFF
TRBJ1-5 TRBV12-3/TRBV12-4 CASSDRGNQPQHF
TRBJ1-1 TRBV19 CASSSHGLLNTEAFF
TRBJ1-6 TRBV9 CASSPGQGKNSPLHF
TRBJ1-1 TRBV19 CASSYREDTEAFF
TRBJ1-2 TRBV11-2 CASSSNQGRRGRANYGYTF
TRBJ2-1 TRBV9 CASSVASPEGLGVNEQFF
TRBJ2-3 TRBV6-5 CASRNRDTFTDTQYF
TRBJ1-4 TRBV14 CASSLQLTTNEKLFF
TRBJ2-3 TRBV4-2 CASSQDLASGGDTQYF
TRBJ1-5 TRBV6-1 CASSEDHMNRVYQPQHF
TRBJ2-1 TRBV11-2 CASSAGQPEYNEQFF
TRBJ1-5 TRBV28 CASSGQGNQPQHF
TRBJ2-6 TRBV30 CAGGGVLAGCFSSGANVLTF
TRBJ2-5 TRBV6-6 CASSHGAGAETQYF
TRBJ2-1 TRBV24-1 CATSEAITGVGSYNEQFF
TRBJ1-5 TRBV28 CASRSFQGASNQPQHF
TRBJ1-2 TRBV5-5 CASSLDGGYGYTF
TRBJ2-5 TRBV19 CASSIRGLAETQYF